The clone carrying this T cell receptor (beta chain) was seen only a few times. TCRdb's copy holds only in-frame clones and misses some; the assay was immunoSEQ multiplex PCR. The sample lists under 250,000 clones, approximately 80% seen once, with 4.3% in the top ten. Grouping used clinical history reported by participants in a survey and questionnaire. This sample is part of a study of blood T cell repertoires in COVID-19. At the level of the study: The samples span acute and convalescent COVID-19 from the United States, Italy and Spain. The cDNA or gDNA used as material had been derived from T cells, B-cell-depleted T cells, or PBMCs.

The germline CDR1 and CDR2 sequences are SGHRS and YFSETQ. CDR3 length: 15 amino acids. Trimming at V came to 3 bases and at J to 7 bases, leaving 4 bases not matched to a gene. The TCR comes from a man under 40 with acute COVID-19. J is TRBJ2-1 and V is TRBV5-1; 13 nucleotides line up with TRBD2. Material for sequencing was PBMCs or T cells enriched from blood (not recorded which). This chain's CDR3 is CASSWGLAGSNEQFF. The CDR3 nucleotides are TGCGCCAGCAGCTGGGGACTAGCGGGGAGTAATGAGCAGTTCTTC.